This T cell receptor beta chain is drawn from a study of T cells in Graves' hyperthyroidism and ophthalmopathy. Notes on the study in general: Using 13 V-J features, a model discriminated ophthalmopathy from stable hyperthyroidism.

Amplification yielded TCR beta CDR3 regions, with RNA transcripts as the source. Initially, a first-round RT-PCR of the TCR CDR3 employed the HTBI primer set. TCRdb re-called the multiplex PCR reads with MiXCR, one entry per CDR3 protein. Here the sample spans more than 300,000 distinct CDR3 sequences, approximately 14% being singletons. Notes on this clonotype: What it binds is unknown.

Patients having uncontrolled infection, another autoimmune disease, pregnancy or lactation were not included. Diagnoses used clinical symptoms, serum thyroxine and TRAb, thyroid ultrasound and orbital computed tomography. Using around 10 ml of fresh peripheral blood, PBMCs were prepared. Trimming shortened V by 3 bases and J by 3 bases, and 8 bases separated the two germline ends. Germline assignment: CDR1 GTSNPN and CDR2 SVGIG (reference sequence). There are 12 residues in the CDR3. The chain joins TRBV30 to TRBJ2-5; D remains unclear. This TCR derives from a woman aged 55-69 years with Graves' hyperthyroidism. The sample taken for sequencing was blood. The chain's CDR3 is CAWSADEETQYF. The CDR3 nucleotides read TGTGCCTGGAGCGCGGATGAAGAGACCCAGTACTTC.